These 31 T cell receptor beta chains were sequenced from one sample in a study of T-cell reconstitution after alpha-beta-depleted transplantation in children. Unique molecular identifiers were incorporated during preparation of the TCRbeta library. TCRdb reprocessed the PCR reads via MiXCR and lists one record per CDR3 protein. Here the sample spans approximately 500,000 distinct CDR3 sequences, 10% to 13% being singletons. Sequenced material: PBMCs, taken before TCRalphabeta/CD19-depleted stem cell transplant. The source is a child under 10 years old with inherited bone marrow failure, due to receive a stem cell transplant.

This clonotype has a count of ten or more. The rearrangement joins TRBV28 to TRBJ1-3; D is unresolved. V lost 3 bases to trimming and J lost 4 bases, with 16 bases between them. Germline CDR1 and CDR2: MDHEN and SYDVKM. This CDR3 is built from 16 residues. The chain's CDR3 is CASSFGRTGWGNTIYF. The CDR3 region has the DNA TGTGCCAGCAGTTTTGGACGGACGGGGTGGGGAAACACCATATATTTT.

This clonotype occurred many times. The chain is built from TRBV12-3 or TRBV12-4 and TRBJ2-7, with D unresolved. The CDR3 consists of 14 residues. Trimming took off 0 bases at V and 6 bases at J, with 12 bases between the two ends. CDR3 protein: CASSLAENLSEQYF. The CDR3, as DNA: TGTGCCAGCAGTTTAGCGGAGAATCTGTCCGAGCAGTACTTC.

This clonotype was detected ten times or more. The chain couples TRBV7-9 to TRBJ1-1; unclear D gene. This CDR3 comprises 12 residues. Germline assignment: CDR1 SEHNR and CDR2 FQNEAQ (reference sequence). Trimming pared 1 base from V and 5 bases from J, leaving 5 bases between. CDR3 protein: CASSLGWTEAFF. The CDR3 region has the DNA TGTGCCAGCAGCTTAGGGTGGACTGAAGCTTTCTTT.

This clonotype was seen at least ten times. The J gene is TRBJ2-7, the V gene TRBV7-2; D uncertain. In germline, CDR1 is SGHTA, CDR2 FQGNSA. V lost 4 bases, J lost 0 bases, and 16 bases lay in between. The length of the CDR3 is 16 residues. CDR3 residues: CASSSSKSTHSYEQYF. CDR3 nucleotide sequence: TGTGCCAGCAGCTCCTCGAAGAGCACTCACTCCTACGAGCAGTACTTC.

This clonotype was counted at least ten times. The chain employs TRBV2 and TRBJ2-1, with TRBD2 matching 7 bases. Germline CDR1 is SNHLY and CDR2 is FYNNEI. The CDR3 is 16 residues long. Losses at the gene ends were 6 bases for V and 2 bases for J; bases not matched to a gene: 10. In DNA, the CDR3 is TGTGCCAGCAGGTCGTCCCCGGGAGGCCCCTACAATGAGCAGTTCTTC. Its translation: CASRSSPGGPYNEQFF.

This clonotype was picked up many times. The gene calls are TRBV20-1 and TRBJ1-5; possibly TRBD1 for D (6 bases). The CDR3 loop spans 14 amino acids. V gave up 6 bases and J gave up 4 bases, with 16 bases separating them. Germline CDR1 and CDR2: DFQATT and SNEGSKA (reference sequence). The CDR3 DNA is TGCAGTGCCAAGGACAGCCCGAATAATCAGCCCCAGCATTTT. Translation: CSAKDSPNNQPQHF.

This clonotype was recorded many times. The chain combines TRBV12-3 or TRBV12-4 with TRBJ2-7, with D unresolved. The germline V and J ends were trimmed by 4 bases and 2 bases, with 6 bases remaining between them. The CDR3 spans 12 residues. The chain's CDR3 is CASSSVAYEQYF. CDR3 in DNA: TGTGCCAGCAGTTCGGTCGCCTACGAGCAGTACTTC.

The chain combines TRBV20-1 with TRBJ2-3, with D possibly being TRBD2 (6 bases). The CDR3 extends over 15 amino acids. V was shortened by 4 bases and J by 6 bases, with 20 bases between the two germline ends. Germline V lookup: CDR1 DFQATT, CDR2 SNEGSKA (reference sequence). The CDR3 spells CSATGEVMFYDTQYF. DNA of the CDR3: TGCAGTGCTACGGGGGAGGTTATGTTCTACGATACGCAGTATTTT.

This clonotype appeared many times. The chain uses TRBV7-2 and TRBJ1-4; a possible D gene is TRBD1 (5 bases). V was clipped by 5 bases and J by 5 bases, with 15 bases between them. Germline V CDR1 and CDR2: SGHTA, FQGNSA. The CDR3 is 15 residues long. CDR3 nucleotide sequence: TGTGCCAGCAGCACCATGGGGGGGGAGAATGAAAAACTGTTTTTT. It codes for CASSTMGGENEKLFF. The full variable domain, completed using reference TRBV7-2 and TRBJ1-4, is GAGVSQSPSNKVTEKGKDVELRCDPISGHTALYWYRQSLGQGLEFLIYFQGNSAPDKSGLPSDRFSAERTGGSVSTLTIQRTQQEDSAVYLCASSTMGGENEKLFFGSGTQLSVL.

This clonotype was detected a few times. V is TRBV6-2 or TRBV6-3 and J is TRBJ2-1; a weak D match, TRBD2 (6 bases). The ends were cut back, 0 bases at V and 8 bases at J, with 17 bases in the middle. Germline CDR1 and CDR2: MNHEY and SVGEGT. The CDR3 length is 16 residues. CDR3 residues: CASSYSGGGLRDEQFF. The CDR3 DNA is TGTGCCAGCAGTTACTCTGGGGGAGGACTCCGGGATGAGCAGTTCTTC.

The chain employs TRBV20-1 and TRBJ1-6, with 11 bases identical to TRBD1. The CDR3 totals 15 residues. Germline V CDR1 and CDR2: DFQATT, SNEGSKA (reference sequence). The J segment lost 9 bases and the V segment lost 3 bases, leaving 7 bases of the junction unmatched. CDR3 in DNA: TGCAGTGCTAGCAGGACAGGGGGCGAAGGTTCACCCCTCCACTTT. This gives the protein CSASRTGGEGSPLHF.

This clonotype was recorded many times. The rearrangement uses TRBV29-1 and TRBJ2-2; tentative D call: TRBD1 (5 bases). Germline V gene data show CDR1 as SQVTM and CDR2 as ANQGSEA. Between the trimmed V and J ends, which lost 6 bases and 2 bases, there was a span of 10 bases. This CDR3 has 13 amino acids. Here the CDR3 DNA reads TGCAGCGTAAAGGGGCCAAACACCGGGGAGCTGTTTTTT. Its translation is CSVKGPNTGELFF.

The sample holds a few counts of this clonotype. This chain uses TRBV19 with TRBJ2-3; no reliable D call. CDR1 LNHDA and CDR2 SQIVND come from the germline V gene (reference sequence). This CDR3 has 13 residues. Trimming pared 7 bases from V and 0 bases from J, leaving 8 bases between. Written as DNA, the CDR3 is TGTGCCAGTAACCGGCGGAGCACAGATACGCAGTATTTT. It encodes CASNRRSTDTQYF.

This clonotype occurred many times. V usage is TRBV5-1 and J usage is TRBJ1-4; 9 bases fit TRBD1. Germline-derived CDR1 and CDR2 are SGHRS and YFSETQ. This CDR3 comprises 14 residues. J gave up 6 bases and V 2 bases, and 2 bases lay outside the gene matches. DNA for the CDR3: TGCGCCAGCAGCTTCACAGGGGGCGATGAAAAACTGTTTTTT. Translating it yields CASSFTGGDEKLFF.

This clonotype was observed a single time. With a much larger clone just one base away, this may be a read error. The chain recombines TRBV5-1 with TRBJ2-7; 14 nucleotides align to TRBD2. In germline, CDR1 is SGHRS, CDR2 YFSETQ. The CDR3 has 15 amino acids. CDR3: CVSSLGGTSGSYTYF. The DNA of the CDR3 is TGCGTCAGCAGCTTGGGAGGGACTAGCGGGAGTTATACGTACTTC.

This clonotype turned up a few times. The chain uses TRBV18 and TRBJ2-7, with 13 bases fitting TRBD2. The CDR3 has 16 residues. The trim removed 6 bases at V and 3 bases at J, leaving 8 bases unmatched. Per germline, CDR1 KGHSH and CDR2 LQKENI. The CDR3 DNA sequence: TGTGCCAGCTCGCAAGGGACTAGCGGGACCTACTACGAGCAGTACTTC. Translating it yields CASSQGTSGTYYEQYF.

This clonotype has just a few counts. This rearrangement joins TRBV7-2 to TRBJ2-2; no definite D call. Germline V gives CDR1 SGHTA, CDR2 FQGNSA. The CDR3 has 14 amino acids. Trimming removed 2 bases from V and 3 bases from J, with 7 bases in between. The CDR3, as DNA: TGTGCCAGCAGCTTAATCCTGCACACCGGGGAGCTGTTTTTT. Its translation is CASSLILHTGELFF.

As regards this clonotype: A read error may be the cause here, since a much bigger clone is one base away. The genes are TRBV12-3 or TRBV12-4 and TRBJ2-3, with 12 bases fitting TRBD2. V lost 4 bases and J lost 4; bases outside the gene matches: 6. This CDR3 comprises 16 residues. The CDR3 nucleotides read TGTGCCAGCAGTTGGTCGACTAGCGGGAGTGCAGATACGCAGTATTTT. Residues: CASSWSTSGSADTQYF.

This clonotype was detected ten times or more. As DNA, the CDR3 is TGTGCCAGCAGTTTATCTAACGGATGGAACACTGAAGCTTTCTTT. This encodes CASSLSNGWNTEAFF. The chain is built from TRBV27 and TRBJ1-1; D not certain. The CDR3 runs 15 residues. Germline CDR1 MNHEY, CDR2 SMNVEV (reference sequence). Trimming removed 0 bases at V and 1 base at J, with 9 bases between.

This clonotype came up a few times. The CDR3 nucleotides are TGTGCCAGCAGTTTATCTCCCCCCCGCGGGGACAATGAGCAGTTCTTC. The encoded protein is CASSLSPPRGDNEQFF. The chain uses TRBV27 and TRBJ2-1, with D possibly matching TRBD2 (6 bases). Trimming left V 0 bases short and J 5 bases short, with 14 bases between. The CDR3 spans 16 residues. Germline values: CDR1 MNHEY, CDR2 SMNVEV (reference sequence).

This clonotype was seen at least ten times. V gene TRBV7-7 combines with J gene TRBJ2-1; D is unresolved. Trimming left V 3 bases short and J 8 bases short, with 17 bases between. Looked up from germline, CDR1 is SSHAT and CDR2 is FNYEAQ (reference sequence). The CDR3 sequence is 15 residues long. CDR3 nucleotides: TGTGCCAGCAGCTTCAGGCCTCGGTCAGTGGATGAGCAGTTCTTC. Its translation is CASSFRPRSVDEQFF. Full variable domain (outside the CDR3, taken from reference TRBV7-7 and TRBJ2-1): GAGVSQSPRYKVTKRGQDVTLRCDPISSHATLYWYQQALGQGPEFLTYFNYEAQPDKSGLPSDRFSAERPEGSISTLTIQRTEQRDSAMYRCASSFRPRSVDEQFFGPGTRLTVL.

This clonotype was seen at least ten times. The chain combines TRBV12-3 or TRBV12-4 with TRBJ2-3; unclear D gene. V gave up 6 bases and J gave up 0 bases, with 13 bases separating them. The length of the CDR3 is 15 residues. CDR3 in amino acids: CASSPGLTSTDTQYF. CDR3 nucleotides: TGTGCCAGCAGCCCCGGCTTGACTAGCACAGATACGCAGTATTTT.

The rearrangement links TRBV5-1 to TRBJ2-3; TRBD2 matches at 11 bases. The ends lost 7 bases at V and 4 bases at J; junction bases unmatched: 8. From germline, CDR1 is SGHRS and CDR2 YFSETQ. There are 15 residues in the CDR3. Written as DNA, the CDR3 is TGCGCCAGCGTCGATAGCGGGAGGGGGCCAGATACGCAGTATTTT. This codes for CASVDSGRGPDTQYF.

There are many counts of this clonotype. The V and J genes are TRBV15 and TRBJ2-5; D is ambiguous. Per germline, CDR1 LNHNV and CDR2 YYDKDF (reference sequence). V lost 6 bases to trimming and J lost 11 bases, with 13 bases between them. This CDR3 has 11 residues. The CDR3 sequence is CATRSEVGQYF. As DNA, the CDR3 is TGTGCCACCAGGAGCGAGGTTGGACAGTACTTC.

The table lists this clonotype with many counts. V gene TRBV29-1 combines with J gene TRBJ2-1; D is unresolved. V gave up 2 bases and J gave up 4 bases, with 9 bases separating them. Germline-derived CDR1 and CDR2 are SQVTM and ANQGSEA. The length of the CDR3 is 13 residues. CDR3 protein: CSVEIISYNEQFF. The CDR3 DNA sequence: TGCAGCGTTGAAATCATCTCGTACAATGAGCAGTTCTTC.

This clonotype was seen at least ten times. This chain joins TRBV12-3 or TRBV12-4 and TRBJ2-1; 12 bases agree with TRBD2. The ends lost 0 bases at V and 10 bases at J; junction bases unmatched: 7. The CDR3 is 16 amino acids. This CDR3 reads CASSLAGTSGLGEQFF. The CDR3 nucleotides are TGTGCCAGCAGTTTAGCGGGGACTAGCGGGCTCGGGGAGCAGTTCTTC.

This clonotype showed up many times. CDR3 in DNA: TGTGCCAGCAGTTACTCCAAGCGGGAGGGCCGCTATGAGCAGTTCTTC. Protein: CASSYSKREGRYEQFF. The chain recombines TRBV6-5 with TRBJ2-1, with TRBD2 matching over 10 bases. This CDR3 has 16 amino acids. Trimming took 0 bases from V and 8 from J; bases not matched to a gene: 7. Germline CDR1 and CDR2: MNHEY and SVGAGI.

The chain links TRBV20-1 to TRBJ1-5; D is undetermined. Germline CDR1 DFQATT, CDR2 SNEGSKA (reference sequence). CDR3 length: 14 amino acids. With 8 bases removed from V and 1 base from J, the gap between germline ends came to 15 bases. DNA of the CDR3: TGCAGTTCCGGACGCCCCGGGAGCAATCAGCCCCAGCATTTT. Its protein is CSSGRPGSNQPQHF.

This clonotype was seen at least ten times. The chain uses TRBV10-3 and TRBJ2-5; 14 positions agree with TRBD2. The V gene end was trimmed by 4 bases and the J gene end by 4 bases; junction bases not matched to a gene: 2. The germline V gene encodes CDR1 ENHRY and CDR2 SYGVKD. CDR3 size: 15 residues. The CDR3 nucleotides read TGTGCCATCAGTGGGACTAGCGGGGGGACAGAGACCCAGTACTTC. As protein: CAISGTSGGTETQYF.

The table lists this clonotype with many counts. The chain uses TRBV27 and TRBJ2-1; TRBD2 matches at 7 bases. V lost 3 bases, J lost 7 bases, and 9 bases stayed unmatched. Per germline, CDR1 MNHEY and CDR2 SMNVEV (reference sequence). CDR3 length: 15 amino acids. The CDR3 region is CASSLGGLGPNEQFF. The DNA for the CDR3 is TGTGCCAGCAGTTTGGGCGGACTAGGCCCTAATGAGCAGTTCTTC.

The gene calls are TRBV12-3 or TRBV12-4 and TRBJ1-2; maybe TRBD1 (6 bases). This CDR3 region has 14 residues. V lost 3 bases and J lost 4, with 12 bases in between. The CDR3 loop is CASSFGRGGYGYTF. The DNA for the CDR3 is TGTGCCAGCAGTTTCGGCAGGGGTGGCTATGGCTACACCTTC.